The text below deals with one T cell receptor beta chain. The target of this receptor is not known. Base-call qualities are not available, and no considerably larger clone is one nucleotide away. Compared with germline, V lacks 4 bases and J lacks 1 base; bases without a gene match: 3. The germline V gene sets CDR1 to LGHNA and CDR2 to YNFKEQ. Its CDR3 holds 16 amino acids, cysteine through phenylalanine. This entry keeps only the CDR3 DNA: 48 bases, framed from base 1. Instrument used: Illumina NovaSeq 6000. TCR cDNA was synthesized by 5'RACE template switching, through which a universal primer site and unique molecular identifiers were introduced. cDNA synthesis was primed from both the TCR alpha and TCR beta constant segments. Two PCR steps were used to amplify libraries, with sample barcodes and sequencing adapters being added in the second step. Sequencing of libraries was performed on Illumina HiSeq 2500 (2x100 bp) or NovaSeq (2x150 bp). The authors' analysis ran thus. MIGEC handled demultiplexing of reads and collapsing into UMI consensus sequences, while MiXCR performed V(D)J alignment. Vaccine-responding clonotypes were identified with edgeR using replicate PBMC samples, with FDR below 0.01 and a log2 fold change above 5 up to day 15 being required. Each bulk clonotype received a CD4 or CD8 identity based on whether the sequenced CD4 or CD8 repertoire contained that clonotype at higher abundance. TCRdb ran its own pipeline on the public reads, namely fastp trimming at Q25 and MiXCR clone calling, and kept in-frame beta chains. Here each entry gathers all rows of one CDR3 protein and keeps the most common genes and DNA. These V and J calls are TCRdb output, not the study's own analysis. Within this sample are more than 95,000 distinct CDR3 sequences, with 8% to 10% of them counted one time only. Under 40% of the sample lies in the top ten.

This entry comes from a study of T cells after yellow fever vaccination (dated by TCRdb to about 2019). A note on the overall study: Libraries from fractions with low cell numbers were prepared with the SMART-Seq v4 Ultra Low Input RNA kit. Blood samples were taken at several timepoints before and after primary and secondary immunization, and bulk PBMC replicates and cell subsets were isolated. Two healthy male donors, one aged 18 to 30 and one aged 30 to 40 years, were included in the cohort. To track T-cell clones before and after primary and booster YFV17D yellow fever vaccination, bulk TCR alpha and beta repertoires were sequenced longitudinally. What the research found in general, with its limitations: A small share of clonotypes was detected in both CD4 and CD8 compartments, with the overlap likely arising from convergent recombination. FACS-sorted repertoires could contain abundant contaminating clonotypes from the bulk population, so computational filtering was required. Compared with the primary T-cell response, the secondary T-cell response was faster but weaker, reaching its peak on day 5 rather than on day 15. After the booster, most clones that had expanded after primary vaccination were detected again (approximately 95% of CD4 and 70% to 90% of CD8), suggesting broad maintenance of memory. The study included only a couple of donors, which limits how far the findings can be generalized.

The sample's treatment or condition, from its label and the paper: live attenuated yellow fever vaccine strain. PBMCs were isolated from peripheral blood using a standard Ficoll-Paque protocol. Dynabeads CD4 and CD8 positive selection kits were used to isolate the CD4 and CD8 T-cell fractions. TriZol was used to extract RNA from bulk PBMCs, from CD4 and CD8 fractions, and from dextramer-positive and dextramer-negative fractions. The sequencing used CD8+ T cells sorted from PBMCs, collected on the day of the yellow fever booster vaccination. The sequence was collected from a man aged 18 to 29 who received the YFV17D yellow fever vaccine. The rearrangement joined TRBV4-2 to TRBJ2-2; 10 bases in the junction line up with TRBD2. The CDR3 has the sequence CASSPRLAGNTGELFF. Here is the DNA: TGTGCCAGCAGCCCCCGACTAGCGGGGAACACCGGGGAGCTGTTTTTT.